The present T cell receptor (beta chain) was sequenced within a study of Tregs in tolerant kidney transplant recipients. Study information: Sorting of CD4+CD25+CD127- cells followed approximately three-day belatacept mixed lymphocyte reactions, sometimes with roughly five-day graft donor restimulation. Antibodies separated recipient from donor cells. Whole-study findings and limits: The most relevant donor-specific Treg TCRbeta repertoire apparently came from expansion with activated donor B cells.

The germline gives CDR1 KGHSH, CDR2 LQKENI. Trimming at V came to 4 bases and at J to 0 bases, leaving 3 bases not matched to a gene. The CDR3 has 15 amino acids. In the case of this clone: As yet, its antigen is unknown.

The assay was immunoSEQ multiplex PCR, and TCRdb's table has in-frame clones only and misses some. The table includes approximately 20,000 clones, roughly two thirds detected once. The source is a human donor in good health. The rearrangement uses TRBV18 and TRBJ1-5; TRBD1 aligns across 7 bases. The sample was Tregs from blood cultured with allogeneic cells. The CDR3 DNA sequence: TGTGCCAGCTCACTCAGACAGGGTAGCAATCAGCCCCAGCATTTT. Translating gives CASSLRQGSNQPQHF.